This note documents a single T cell receptor beta chain sequence. Its antigen is as yet unknown. The source of the sample is a study of identical twins. Whole-study findings and limits: Conclusions leaned on cross-sectional statistical analysis and did not track the same donors over time.

MiXCR was run by TCRdb on the 5' RACE reads, yielding one entry per CDR3 protein. The repertoire holds 400,000 to 550,000 distinct CDR3 sequences, with 20% to 30% as singletons. These same data were also listed under a study on T cells expressing NK-cell markers.

The sequence was collected from a woman aged 18 to 35 in good health. Sequencing was performed on CD4+ T cells sorted from blood.

CDR3 in DNA: TGCGCCAGCAGCTTGGCTAGCGGGACCTCCTACAATGAGCAGTTCTTC. Its translation is CASSLASGTSYNEQFF. This chain uses TRBV5-1 with TRBJ2-1; 9 bases align to TRBD2. The CDR3 has 16 amino acids. From germline, CDR1 is SGHRS and CDR2 YFSETQ. The trim removed 0 bases at V and 0 bases at J, leaving 1 base unmatched.